This T cell receptor beta chain was sequenced in a study of blood T cells in healthy people across ages. The second PCR ran roughly 6 to 11 cycles with a sample-barcoded 5' primer and J-beta primers. TCRdb fed the 5' RACE reads into MiXCR, producing one record per CDR3 protein. The sample has 730,000 or so distinct CDR3 sequences, 35% to 50% seen once. Looked up from germline, CDR1 is SGHRS and CDR2 is YFSETQ. Trimming pared 0 bases from V and 0 bases from J, leaving 4 bases between. CDR3 length equals 14 residues. This chain connects TRBV5-1 to TRBJ2-4; the D is unclear. The sequenced sample consisted of blood. The sequence was collected from a man older than 75 in good health. The DNA for the CDR3 is TGCGCCAGCAGCTTGGGGGTAGCCAAAAACATTCAGTACTTC. It translates to CASSLGVAKNIQYF.